This TCR beta chain was observed in a study of beta chain features in type 1 diabetes. Study observations and caveats: Across all four CD4+ subsets, people with type 1 diabetes showed modestly shorter TCRB CDR3s.

Expressed TCRB transcripts were sequenced because the isolated RNA had all been reverse transcribed beforehand. The repertoire was sequenced with immunoSEQ multiplex PCR; TCRdb's copy has only in-frame clones and lacks some. The sample shows hundreds of thousands of clones, 11% of them seen only once. A word on this clone: Its antigen is not identified.

V was clipped by 6 bases and J by 2 bases, with 14 bases between them. The CDR3 consists of 15 residues. In germline, CDR1 is MNHEY, CDR2 SVGAGI. The source of this sequence is a man younger than 45 with type 1 diabetes. What was sequenced was naive CD4+ T cells from blood. V is TRBV6-5 and J is TRBJ2-1; D may be TRBD2 (5 bases). Here the CDR3 reads CASSPGVFTYNEQFF. The CDR3 DNA follows: TGTGCCAGCAGCCCCGGGGTATTCACCTACAATGAGCAGTTCTTC.